What follows are 32 T cell receptor beta chains derived from one specimen sequenced in a study of OX40 agonist ivuxolimab in advanced cancers. Here immunoSEQ multiplex PCR was the method, and the copy in TCRdb shows in-frame clones only, minus some. The sample includes roughly 100,000 clones, around 90% of them seen just once. The sequencing here drew on CD4+ or CD8+ T cells sorted from blood, taken in a trial of the OX40 agonist ivuxolimab. The receptor source for this set is an adult with an advanced solid tumor such as melanoma, head and neck, liver or kidney cancer.

The genes are TRBV30 and TRBJ2-7, with a possible D match to TRBD1 (6 bases). The CDR3 loop spans 13 amino acids. The V and J ends lost 3 bases and 3 bases respectively, with 12 bases between them. The germline CDR1 and CDR2 sequences are GTSNPN and SVGIG (reference sequence). CDR3 amino acids: CAWRSGQSYEQYF. For the CDR3, the DNA is TGTGCCTGGAGATCCGGACAGAGCTACGAGCAGTACTTC.

The chain uses TRBV27 and TRBJ1-6; D is undetermined. Trimming shortened V by 5 bases and J by 4 bases, and 9 bases separated the two germline ends. CDR3 length equals 14 residues. The germline gives CDR1 MNHEY, CDR2 SMNVEV (reference sequence). The CDR3 spells CASSPSRYNSPLHF. The DNA of the CDR3 is TGTGCCAGCAGTCCCTCCCGTTATAATTCACCCCTCCACTTT.

V gene TRBV7-3 combines with J gene TRBJ1-4, with 8 bases aligning to TRBD1. The CDR3 has 16 amino acids. The V and J ends lost 3 bases and 5 bases, in that order; junction bases with no gene match: 8. Germline assignment: CDR1 SGHTA and CDR2 FQGTGA. This CDR3 reads CASSFPGQGRNEKLFF. Here the CDR3 DNA reads TGTGCCAGCAGCTTTCCCGGACAGGGCCGAAATGAAAAACTGTTTTTT.

This clone was seen more than once but under ten times. The chain couples TRBV5-1 to TRBJ1-6; 7 bases map to TRBD1. CDR1 SGHRS and CDR2 YFSETQ come from the germline V gene. V shed 3 bases, J shed 10 bases, and the junction held 7 bases outside the gene matches. The CDR3 runs to 14 residues. Here the CDR3 DNA reads TGCGCCAGCAGCTCGACAGGGACGAACTCACCCCTCCACTTT. Protein product: CASSSTGTNSPLHF. The full variable domain, rest sourced from reference TRBV5-1 and TRBJ1-6, is KAGVTQTPRYLIKTRGQQVTLSCSPISGHRSVSWYQQTPGQGLQFLFEYFSETQRNKGNFPGRFSGRQFSNSRSEMNVSTLELGDSALYLCASSSTGTNSPLHFGNGTRLTVT.

The chain has TRBV5-1 and TRBJ2-1; D remains unclear. The CDR3 has 13 amino acids. V gave up 1 base and J gave up 5 bases, with 7 bases separating them. CDR1 is SGHRS and CDR2 is YFSETQ in the germline V gene. The CDR3 loop is CASSLNLDNEQFF. The CDR3 region has the DNA TGCGCCAGCAGCTTGAACCTCGACAATGAGCAGTTCTTC.

This chain connects TRBV5-1 to TRBJ2-7, with 7 bases matching TRBD2. CDR3 length: 16 amino acids. Germline-derived CDR1 and CDR2 are SGHRS and YFSETQ. Germline trimming cut 0 bases from V and 4 bases from J; bases unmatched to any gene: 10. CDR3 bases: TGCGCCAGCAGCTTGGCCCCCGCGGGAGTTGTGTACGAGCAGTACTTC. Residues: CASSLAPAGVVYEQYF.

The chain links TRBV11-2 to TRBJ2-3, with D possibly being TRBD1 (6 bases). Germline-derived CDR1 and CDR2 are SGHAT and FQNNGV. The CDR3 totals 16 residues. Deletions cut 5 bases from V and 0 bases from J, with 15 bases between. The CDR3 here is CASSTGQLISTDTQYF. DNA of the CDR3: TGTGCCAGCAGCACGGGACAACTCATTAGCACAGATACGCAGTATTTT.

V usage is TRBV5-1 and J usage is TRBJ2-7, with D perhaps matching TRBD1 (6 bases). The germline CDR1 and CDR2 sequences are SGHRS and YFSETQ. Trimming pared 2 bases from V and 2 bases from J, leaving 14 bases between. The CDR3 loop spans 15 amino acids. This chain's CDR3 is CASSFGGQGAYEQYF. The DNA of the CDR3 is TGCGCCAGCAGCTTTGGGGGCCAGGGCGCCTACGAGCAGTACTTC.

This chain connects TRBV5-1 to TRBJ1-2; weak D call: TRBD1 (5 bases). Trimming removed 0 bases from V and 5 bases from J, with 11 bases in between. Per germline, CDR1 SGHRS and CDR2 YFSETQ. This CDR3 region has 14 residues. The CDR3 spells CASSLERGRYGYTF. In DNA, the CDR3 is TGCGCCAGCAGCTTGGAAAGGGGTCGGTATGGCTACACCTTC.

V gene TRBV5-1 combines with J gene TRBJ1-1; D remains ambiguous. Trimming took off 4 bases at V and 4 bases at J, with 23 bases between the two ends. CDR1 is SGHRS and CDR2 is YFSETQ in the germline V gene. This CDR3 comprises 17 residues. The CDR3 nucleotides are TGCGCCAGCAGCCCAGGCCCGGGCCTAGCCCGGAGCACTGAAGCTTTCTTT. It yields the protein CASSPGPGLARSTEAFF.

This chain links TRBV13 with TRBJ2-2; D is unclear. Germline CDR1 PRHDT, CDR2 FYEKMQ (reference sequence). This CDR3 is 13 amino acids long. V lost 8 bases, J lost 1 base, and 8 bases lay in between. The CDR3 nucleotides are TGTGCCAGCGGAGCTTGGAACACCGGGGAGCTGTTTTTT. The encoded protein is CASGAWNTGELFF.

The rearrangement links TRBV27 to TRBJ2-7, with 11 bases aligning to TRBD2. Trimming removed 5 bases from V and 5 bases from J; junction bases left unmatched: 14. This CDR3 has 17 amino acids. Germline-derived CDR1 and CDR2 are MNHEY and SMNVEV (reference sequence). The CDR3 coding sequence is TGTGCCAGCAGTCAAATCGACCCTAGCGGGAGGAATCACGAGCAGTACTTC. This sequence encodes CASSQIDPSGRNHEQYF.

The CDR3 coding sequence is TGTGCCAGCAGTTTGGAGGGGTCCCTTAGCAATCAGCCCCAGCATTTT. This codes for CASSLEGSLSNQPQHF. V and J are TRBV27 and TRBJ1-5, with D maybe TRBD1 (5 bases). The length of the CDR3 is 16 residues. Germline CDR1 reads MNHEY; CDR2 reads SMNVEV (reference sequence). V lost 3 bases, J lost 0 bases, and 12 bases lay in between.

To note about this clone: Germline and junction disagree at one end, which may indicate a read error. The chain is built from TRBV28 and TRBJ2-7, with 7 bases matching TRBD1. The CDR3 consists of 14 residues. CDR1 MDHEN and CDR2 SYDVKM come from the germline V gene. DNA for the CDR3: TGTGCCGGCAGTGAGGGGACAGAGGTCTACGAGCAGTACTTC. It is translated as CAGSEGTEVYEQYF.

The chain joins TRBV28 to TRBJ2-3; TRBD2 is a possible D gene (5 bases). Between the trimmed V and J ends, which lost 2 bases and 6 bases, there was a span of 12 bases. The CDR3 consists of 14 residues. Germline V CDR1 and CDR2: MDHEN, SYDVKM. For the CDR3, the DNA is TGTGCCAGCAGTTTAGGCGGGCGGAGGGATACGCAGTATTTT. This sequence encodes CASSLGGRRDTQYF.

The chain joins TRBV6-5 to TRBJ1-5; TRBD1 might be the D (5 bases). This CDR3 is 13 amino acids long. V shed 10 bases and J shed 4 bases, with 14 bases lying between them. Germline CDR1 and CDR2: MNHEY and SVGAGI. Written as DNA, the CDR3 is TGTGCCACTTGGGGGAAACAAAATCAGCCCCAGCATTTT. This codes for CATWGKQNQPQHF.

The V gene is TRBV5-1, the J gene TRBJ2-7, with 8 bases lining up with TRBD1. V shed 4 bases, J shed 1 base, and the junction held 7 bases outside the gene matches. Germline CDR1 and CDR2: SGHRS and YFSETQ. This CDR3 spans 15 amino acids. The CDR3 protein is CASSGRTGTSYEQYF. CDR3 bases: TGCGCCAGCAGCGGCCGGACAGGGACTTCCTACGAGCAGTACTTC.

The CDR3 DNA reads TGTGCCAGCAGCTTAACTAGGGGGCGGCCCGGGGAGCTGTTTTTT. Translating it yields CASSLTRGRPGELFF. The chain has TRBV11-2 and TRBJ2-2, with 7 bases matching TRBD1. The germline V gene has CDR1 SGHAT and CDR2 FQNNGV. The CDR3 sequence is 15 residues long. V was clipped by 2 bases and J by 6 bases; unmatched bases: 6. The full variable domain, rest sourced from reference TRBV11-2 and TRBJ2-2, is EAGVAQSPRYKIIEKRQSVAFWCNPISGHATLYWYQQILGQGPKLLIQFQNNGVVDDSQLPKDRFSAERLKGVDSTLKIQPAKLEDSAVYLCASSLTRGRPGELFFGEGSRLTVL.

CDR3 bases: TGTGCCAGCAGTGGGGGACAGGGTTATGGCTACACCTTC. This encodes CASSGGQGYGYTF. The genes are TRBV2 and TRBJ1-2, with 9 nucleotides matching TRBD1. There are 13 residues in the CDR3. Trimming removed 4 bases from V and 5 bases from J; junction bases left unmatched: 2. Germline assignment: CDR1 SNHLY and CDR2 FYNNEI.

The chain uses TRBV5-4 and TRBJ1-5; a possible D gene is TRBD1 (6 bases). Germline V CDR1 and CDR2: SGHNT, YYREEE (reference sequence). V dropped 0 bases and J dropped 3 bases, with 7 bases sitting between them. CDR3 length: 14 amino acids. This chain's CDR3 is CASSLAGANQPQHF. The CDR3 bases are TGTGCCAGCAGCTTGGCAGGGGCCAATCAGCCCCAGCATTTT.

V gene TRBV19 combines with J gene TRBJ2-1, with D maybe TRBD1 (6 bases). The CDR3 covers 14 residues. The V end was cut by 9 bases, the J end by 4 bases, with 16 bases between. Germline values: CDR1 LNHDA, CDR2 SQIVND (reference sequence). CDR3 protein: CASLGPRGYNEQFF. CDR3 DNA sequence: TGTGCCAGCCTTGGACCCAGGGGTTACAATGAGCAGTTCTTC.

The chain couples TRBV2 to TRBJ2-7, with unresolved D. V was shortened by 0 bases and J by 7 bases, with 7 bases between the two germline ends. Germline V gives CDR1 SNHLY, CDR2 FYNNEI. CDR3 size: 12 residues. Here the CDR3 reads CASSEATWEQYF. The CDR3 DNA reads TGTGCCAGCAGTGAAGCGACTTGGGAGCAGTACTTC.

The chain couples TRBV6-1 to TRBJ1-5; D remains unclear. Germline-derived CDR1 and CDR2 are MNHNS and SASEGT. The CDR3 is made up of 13 amino acids. V lost 10 bases to trimming and J lost 0 bases, with 10 bases between them. The CDR3 region is CAIRSYSNQPQHF. DNA of the CDR3: TGTGCCATTAGGAGTTATAGCAATCAGCCCCAGCATTTT.

The chain recombines TRBV19 with TRBJ2-2; D is undetermined. V dropped 7 bases and J dropped 1 base, with 7 bases sitting between them. The CDR3 is 13 residues long. In germline, CDR1 is LNHDA, CDR2 SQIVND (reference sequence). CDR3 residues: CASIKGNTGELFF. Written as DNA, the CDR3 is TGTGCCAGTATTAAAGGGAACACCGGGGAGCTGTTTTTT.

The genes are TRBV16 and TRBJ1-4; 7 bases align to TRBD1. Per germline, CDR1 KGHSY and CDR2 FQNENV. This CDR3 region has 15 residues. Trimming cost V 8 bases and J 5 bases; bases outside gene matches: 11. CDR3 residues: CASSPIGQENEKLFF. The CDR3 DNA follows: TGTGCCAGCTCCCCTATCGGACAGGAAAATGAAAAACTGTTTTTT.

The rearrangement joins TRBV21-1 to TRBJ2-3; TRBD1 is the table's D call and was not checked against the DNA. TRBV21-1 is reported as a pseudogene. There are 16 residues in the CDR3. The CDR3 loop is CASSPPTGWSTDTQYF. The CDR3 bases are TGTGCCAGCAGCCCCCCGACAGGGTGGAGCACAGATACGCAGTATTTT.

This chain uses TRBV5-1 with TRBJ2-1, with D possibly matching TRBD2 (6 bases). The V gene lost 2 bases and the J gene lost 6 bases, with 9 bases spanning the gap. The CDR3 is 13 residues long. Germline V gives CDR1 SGHRS, CDR2 YFSETQ. The CDR3 DNA is TGCGCCAGCAGCTTTTTCGGGGGCAATGAGCAGTTCTTC. This sequence encodes CASSFFGGNEQFF.

The genes are TRBV6-5 and TRBJ1-6; D is possibly TRBD1 (6 bases). CDR1 is MNHEY and CDR2 is SVGAGI in the germline V gene. This CDR3 is 14 amino acids long. Trimming cost V 7 bases and J 9 bases, with 16 bases left between them. The CDR3 protein is CASKGGQGSSPLHF. The CDR3 bases are TGTGCCAGCAAAGGGGGGCAGGGAAGTTCACCCCTCCACTTT.

The chain couples TRBV6-4 to TRBJ2-3, with a tentative D call TRBD1 (5 bases). The germline V and J ends were trimmed by 0 bases and 1 base, with 11 bases remaining between them. The length of the CDR3 is 16 residues. Germline CDR1 is MRHNA and CDR2 is SNTAGT. CDR3 in DNA: TGTGCCAGCAGTGACTCGGCGGCACAGGGCACAGATACGCAGTATTTT. It translates to CASSDSAAQGTDTQYF.

This clone was recorded only once. This sequence joins TRBV6-4 and TRBJ1-1; TRBD1 matches at 9 bases. Germline assignment: CDR1 MRHNA and CDR2 SNTAGT. V trimming: 6 bases; J trimming: 5 bases; junction bases outside the gene matches: 4. This CDR3 contains 13 residues. CDR3 nucleotide sequence: TGTGCCAGCAGCAGACAGGGGGGGACTGAAGCTTTCTTT. Translation gives CASSRQGGTEAFF.

This chain links TRBV7-8 with TRBJ1-5; D call uncertain. V was pared by 0 bases and J by 0 bases, with 12 bases between. The CDR3 length is 17 residues. From germline, CDR1 is SGHVS and CDR2 FQNEAQ. The CDR3 coding sequence is TGTGCCAGCAGCTTAGCTGGCGGGCAGCTTAGCAATCAGCCCCAGCATTTT. The encoded protein is CASSLAGGQLSNQPQHF.

The gene calls are TRBV5-1 and TRBJ2-1; TRBD2 matches at 9 bases. This CDR3 spans 21 amino acids. The germline V gene has CDR1 SGHRS and CDR2 YFSETQ. J gave up 0 bases and V 0 bases, and 16 bases lay outside the gene matches. The CDR3 nucleotides read TGCGCCAGCAGCTTGGATGGGTTGGGGAGCGGGAGGCCCGGCTCCTACAATGAGCAGTTCTTC. Its translation: CASSLDGLGSGRPGSYNEQFF.